Sequencing of this TCR beta chain was carried out in a study of T cell changes during pregnancy in multiple sclerosis. This clone was found once. Profiled with immunoSEQ multiplex PCR; TCRdb holds only in-frame clones, not every one. The sample lists 20,000 to 25,000 clones, roughly 90% occurring once. Germline CDR1 is MNHEY and CDR2 is SVGAGI. This CDR3 has 15 residues. V lost 6 bases and J lost 9, with 21 bases in between. The source material was CD4+ T cells from peripheral blood mononuclear cells, sampled in the third trimester of pregnancy. This receptor was identified in a female donor with multiple sclerosis, enrolled in a pregnancy study. The V call is TRBV6-5, the J call TRBJ1-5; weak D call: TRBD1 (6 bases). The CDR3 DNA reads TGTGCCAGCAGGCCTACGCTACAGGGAACGGGGCCCCAGCATTTT. Its translation: CASRPTLQGTGPQHF.